This is a list of T cell receptor beta chains from one sample in a study of regulatory T cells in long-lasting Graves disease. Each CDR3 protein is one row after TCRdb ran MiXCR on the multiplex PCR reads. Found here are 350,000 to 550,000 distinct CDR3 sequences, around 15% of them singletons; the top ten hold approximately 15%. This same sample was also taken into another study, of T cells in Graves' hyperthyroidism and ophthalmopathy.

The specimen was peripheral blood mononuclear cells (PBMCs), collected at new diagnosis, from a patient treated with antithyroid drugs. These receptors all come from a woman between 45 and 65 years old with Graves disease. CDR3s include the opening cysteine and the closing phenylalanine or tryptophan. The order of the fields is V gene, CDR3 protein.

TRBV29-1 CSASGQVDTGELFF
TRBV4-2 CASSLRTDRSYEQYF
TRBV2 CASSEGTGQLLNF
TRBV11-2 CASSSWTSGRTYNEQFF
TRBV29-1 CSATFFGRSFEKLFF
TRBV28 CASSSEPSLAGDEYF
TRBV5-1 CASSLEYPSRVYEQYF
TRBV30 CAWNGGNGKGYTGELFF
TRBV18 CASSPLTSGRANEQFF
TRBV20-1 CSARDGAGVGETQYF
TRBV9 CASSVEISDRETQYF
TRBV20-1 CSAEGKAGAGGRGGEQFF
TRBV28 CASGPGQGGYTF
TRBV3-1 CASSPRLAGDKTDTQYF
TRBV7-9 CASSKDRLGNNGYTF
TRBV30 CAWSLQVSGAFF
TRBV6-2/TRBV6-3 CASSEPGGSRGETQYF
TRBV6-1 CASSQGPGLTDTQYF
TRBV27 CASSLLSRDGSNQPQHF
TRBV7-8 CASSQISGAADTQYF
TRBV28 CASSAPGTIGIQETQYF
TRBV30 CAWREPGLGPVDEQFF
TRBV7-6 CASSNLMGDENTIYF
TRBV7-3 CASSLTSLYTDTQYF
TRBV28 CASSQVGPGTSGTYNEQFF
TRBV10-3 CAISDSTSGRDNEQFF
TRBV29-1 CSVFNTGGLFF
TRBV12-5 CASGLTPSSTGELFF
TRBV27 CASSAYGDFSYEQYF
TRBV28 CASSPSDAKNIQYF
TRBV7-9 CASSFSPIDVRGYTF
TRBV20-1 CSARREAGVSYNEQFF
TRBV7-9 CASSFQLAQNIQYF
TRBV19 CASSVDQFTGELFF
TRBV6-1 CASIPPGLEQYF
TRBV28 CASSLGLARNNEQFF
TRBV7-3 CASSLQGTGAEQFF
TRBV6-2/TRBV6-3 CASSDSQGDAGELFF
TRBV3-1 CASSQGLAGEFDEQFF
TRBV6-2/TRBV6-3 CASRYSRDYGYTF
TRBV11-2 CASTDGTGGPDTQYF
TRBV6-1 CASKTGQVTEAFF